Presented here are 17 T cell receptor beta chains from one specimen sequenced in a study of lymphopenia after photon versus proton radiotherapy. Data came from immunoSEQ multiplex PCR; TCRdb stores just in-frame clones and leaves some out. The sample lists fewer than 70,000 clones; 87% were seen once. The sequencing here drew on peripheral blood, taken from a patient treated with proton-based radiotherapy. Receptors were obtained from a man older than 75 with esophageal cancer.

This chain connects TRBV5-5 to TRBJ1-5; possibly TRBD1 for D (5 bases). The germline V and J ends were trimmed by 4 bases and 0 bases, with 17 bases remaining between them. This CDR3 region has 17 residues. Germline loops: CDR1 SGHKS, CDR2 YYEKEE (reference sequence). The CDR3 sequence: CASSHGGGRASNQPQHF. CDR3 DNA: TGTGCCAGCAGCCATGGGGGAGGGAGGGCTAGCAATCAGCCCCAGCATTTT.

The chain carries TRBV20-1 and TRBJ2-3; maybe TRBD2 (6 bases). V was clipped by 6 bases and J by 4 bases, with 8 bases between them. The length of the CDR3 is 11 residues. Germline assignment: CDR1 DFQATT and CDR2 SNEGSKA (reference sequence). For the CDR3, the DNA is TGCAGTGCCGCTAGCGCAGATACGCAGTATTTT. Amino acid sequence: CSAASADTQYF.

This chain joins TRBV27 and TRBJ1-2; D is unresolved. Germline CDR1 MNHEY, CDR2 SMNVEV (reference sequence). Trimming stripped 8 bases from V and 2 bases from J, with 12 bases between. The CDR3 is 13 residues long. This CDR3 reads CASRLGFNYGYTF. As DNA, the CDR3 is TGTGCCAGCCGCCTCGGGTTCAACTATGGCTACACCTTC.

The V call is TRBV2, the J call TRBJ1-1; D ambiguous. CDR1 SNHLY and CDR2 FYNNEI come from the germline V gene. V lost 5 bases, J lost 12 bases, and 16 bases lay in between. The CDR3 sequence is 12 residues long. CDR3 in amino acids: CASSLGSGRTFF. As DNA, the CDR3 is TGTGCCAGCAGTCTCGGGAGTGGACGGACTTTCTTT. Using reference TRBV2 and TRBJ1-1 for the parts outside the CDR3, the full variable domain is EPEVTQTPSHQVTQMGQEVILRCVPISNHLYFYWYRQILGQKVEFLVSFYNNEISEKSEIFDDQFSVERPDGSNFTLKIRSTKLEDSAMYFCASSLGSGRTFFGQGTRLTVV.

The rearrangement links TRBV7-2 to TRBJ1-1, with D unclear. The CDR3 loop spans 13 amino acids. The germline V and J ends were trimmed by 5 bases and 4 bases, with 11 bases remaining between them. CDR1 SGHTA and CDR2 FQGNSA come from the germline V gene. CDR3 sequence reads: CASSPNYGTEAFF. DNA for the CDR3: TGTGCCAGCAGCCCCAATTATGGCACTGAAGCTTTCTTT.

V is TRBV4-3 and J is TRBJ1-1; D not certain. V was clipped by 5 bases and J by 4 bases, with 11 bases between them. The germline CDR1 and CDR2 sequences are LGHNA and YSLEER. The CDR3 runs 13 residues. CDR3 sequence (DNA): TGCGCCAGCAGCGAGTCTTGGCTCACTGAAGCTTTCTTT. As protein: CASSESWLTEAFF.

The chain combines TRBV9 with TRBJ2-7; D is undetermined. Germline V lookup: CDR1 SGDLS, CDR2 YYNGEE. The CDR3 is 15 residues long. The V gene lost 0 bases and the J gene lost 9 bases, with 19 bases spanning the gap. The CDR3 DNA follows: TGTGCCAGCAGCGTAGACCCAAGCTTTCTACGCGGGCAGTACTTC. This encodes CASSVDPSFLRGQYF.

J is TRBJ2-5 and V is TRBV5-1; 12 positions match TRBD1. This CDR3 has 15 amino acids. Germline V lookup: CDR1 SGHRS, CDR2 YFSETQ. The J segment lost 5 bases and the V segment lost 4 bases, leaving 6 bases of the junction unmatched. The CDR3 protein is CASSPGDRGRETQYF. DNA for the CDR3: TGCGCCAGCAGCCCAGGGGACAGGGGGCGGGAGACCCAGTACTTC.

The V and J genes are TRBV19 and TRBJ1-5; 8 bases line up with TRBD1. V lost 9 bases, J lost 6 bases, and 7 bases stayed unmatched. Per the germline V gene, CDR1 is LNHDA and CDR2 is SQIVND (reference sequence). The CDR3 is 13 amino acids. The CDR3: CASRGRLGQPQHF. The CDR3 nucleotides read TGTGCCAGCAGGGGGCGCCTGGGTCAGCCCCAGCATTTT.

V and J are TRBV6-6 and TRBJ1-1; D is unresolved. With 2 bases removed from V and 1 base from J, the gap between germline ends came to 2 bases. The length of the CDR3 is 12 residues. CDR1 is MNHNY, CDR2 SVGAGI, per germline (reference sequence). Here the CDR3 reads CASSYTNTEAFF. CDR3 nucleotides: TGTGCCAGCAGTTACACGAACACTGAAGCTTTCTTT.

This clone occurred once. The chain combines TRBV19 with TRBJ1-1; D gene uncertain. The CDR3 sequence is 13 residues long. Trimming stripped 3 bases from V and 7 bases from J, with 12 bases between. Germline V gives CDR1 LNHDA, CDR2 SQIVND (reference sequence). The CDR3 DNA is TGTGCCAGTAGTATCCGGGGTTCAGATGAAGCTTTCTTT. Protein product: CASSIRGSDEAFF.

This clone appeared a single time. This rearrangement joins TRBV4-3 to TRBJ1-5; D gene uncertain. The CDR3 runs 14 residues. The ends were cut back, 2 bases at V and 4 bases at J, with 9 bases in the middle. Germline CDR1 reads LGHNA; CDR2 reads YSLEER. The CDR3, as DNA: TGCGCCAGCAGCCAACGCGGGAGGAATCAGCCCCAGCATTTT. Protein product: CASSQRGRNQPQHF.

The chain links TRBV4-2 to TRBJ1-2; 8 nucleotides agree with TRBD1. V gave up 3 bases and J gave up 1 base; unmatched junction bases: 4. The CDR3 runs 15 residues. CDR1 and CDR2 from the germline V gene are LGHNA and YNFKEQ. The CDR3 here is CASSHQDRVNYGYTF. The CDR3 DNA reads as TGTGCCAGCAGCCATCAGGACAGGGTTAACTATGGCTACACCTTC.

The rearrangement uses TRBV11-2 and TRBJ1-2; D is unresolved. Germline V gives CDR1 SGHAT, CDR2 FQNNGV. The CDR3 covers 13 residues. Trimming stripped 6 bases from V and 5 bases from J, with 13 bases between. CDR3 sequence (DNA): TGTGCCAGCAGTTCAGCGGGGATTTATGGCTACACCTTC. This sequence encodes CASSSAGIYGYTF.

The chain is built from TRBV18 and TRBJ1-1; D is unclear. The CDR3 is 14 amino acids. Germline CDR1 KGHSH, CDR2 LQKENI. V gave up 4 bases and J gave up 0 bases, with 9 bases separating them. CDR3 sequence: CASSQTPMNTEAFF. DNA of the CDR3: TGTGCCAGCTCACAGACACCTATGAACACTGAAGCTTTCTTT.

This rearrangement joins TRBV11-1 to TRBJ1-1; unclear D gene. This CDR3 has 15 residues. Trimming shortened V by 1 base and J by 0 bases, and 9 bases separated the two germline ends. CDR1 is SGHAT, CDR2 FQDESV, per germline (reference sequence). In nucleotides, the CDR3 is TGTGCCAGCAGCTTAGAGGCGGTGATGAACACTGAAGCTTTCTTT. This codes for CASSLEAVMNTEAFF.

This sequence joins TRBV5-1 and TRBJ1-2; D possibly corresponds to TRBD1 (6 bases). Per germline, CDR1 SGHRS and CDR2 YFSETQ. This CDR3 spans 15 amino acids. Trimming pared 5 bases from V and 3 bases from J, leaving 17 bases between. CDR3 DNA: TGCGCCAGCAGGTCGCCAGGGGCCGGTGACTATGGCTACACCTTC. Protein: CASRSPGAGDYGYTF.